One and the same sample provided the 4 T cell receptor beta chains below, sequenced in a study of blood T cell repertoires in COVID-19. Sequencing was performed with immunoSEQ multiplex PCR; in TCRdb, only in-frame clones are kept and a portion is missing. Among hundreds of thousands of clones, about 88% were seen once, and the ten largest hold about 9.5%. Sequenced sample: PBMCs or T cells enriched from blood (not recorded which). The receptors shown here come from a woman between 40 and 50 years old who had recovered from COVID-19.

The chain combines TRBV6-5 with TRBJ2-1; D is unresolved. Trimming took off 6 bases at V and 3 bases at J, with 15 bases between the two ends. Germline V CDR1 and CDR2: MNHEY, SVGAGI. The CDR3 runs to 15 residues. The CDR3 is CASRPTRGSYNEQFF. CDR3 sequence (DNA): TGTGCCAGCAGACCCACTCGTGGTAGCTACAATGAGCAGTTCTTC.

V is TRBV4-2 and J is TRBJ1-1, with a tentative D call TRBD1 (6 bases). Trimming shortened V by 3 bases and J by 5 bases, and 13 bases separated the two germline ends. Germline V gives CDR1 LGHNA, CDR2 YNFKEQ. This CDR3 region has 14 residues. Written as DNA, the CDR3 is TGTGCCAGCAGCCAGCAACAGGGTCGAACTGAAGCTTTCTTT. As protein: CASSQQQGRTEAFF.

The V gene is TRBV30, the J gene TRBJ1-3; maybe TRBD1 (6 bases). With 4 bases removed from V and 8 bases from J, the gap between germline ends came to 18 bases. This CDR3 is built from 14 residues. The germline gives CDR1 GTSNPN, CDR2 SVGIG (reference sequence). The CDR3 nucleotides read TGTGCCTGGACCCTTAGGGGGAGTTCGGACACCATATATTTT. Its protein product is CAWTLRGSSDTIYF.

The rearrangement links TRBV3-1 (or the pseudogene TRBV3-2) to TRBJ2-1; 10 nucleotides line up with TRBD2. Germline V gives CDR1 LGHDT, CDR2 YNNKEL (reference sequence). The CDR3 is made up of 15 amino acids. V was pared by 4 bases and J by 9 bases, with 9 bases of the junction left unmatched. The CDR3: CASSLSGGQGSEQFF. The CDR3 DNA reads TGTGCCAGCAGCCTTAGCGGGGGGCAGGGTAGTGAGCAGTTCTTC.